These 14 T cell receptor beta chains were sequenced from one sample in a study of cytomegalovirus exposure and HLA in healthy donors. A multiplex PCR was run with 60 Vbeta primers and 13 Jbeta primers. Data came from immunoSEQ multiplex PCR; TCRdb stores just in-frame clones and leaves some out. The sample shows about 70,000 clones, around 62% of them seen only once. Sequencing used PBMCs. These receptors came from a man in his forties in good health and CMV-seropositive.

The rearrangement joins TRBV30 to TRBJ1-1; D is unclear. Per the germline V gene, CDR1 is GTSNPN and CDR2 is SVGIG (reference sequence). The CDR3 has 12 amino acids. V lost 4 bases, J lost 5 bases, and 11 bases lay in between. The CDR3 region is CAWKSEKTEAFF. Here the CDR3 DNA reads TGTGCCTGGAAGTCGGAGAAAACTGAAGCTTTCTTT.

This clone has just a few counts. The rearrangement joins TRBV5-5 to TRBJ1-4, with D maybe TRBD1 (6 bases). Germline assignment: CDR1 SGHKS and CDR2 YYEKEE (reference sequence). The ends were cut back, 0 bases at V and 4 bases at J, with 16 bases in the middle. The CDR3 is made up of 17 amino acids. The CDR3 DNA reads as TGTGCCAGCAGCTTGGTACCGTATCAGGGGAGTAATGAAAAACTGTTTTTT. It is translated as CASSLVPYQGSNEKLFF.

The chain uses TRBV9 and TRBJ1-5; 9 bases align to TRBD1. The CDR3 consists of 14 residues. Trimming took 3 bases from V and 5 from J; bases not matched to a gene: 3. Germline V gives CDR1 SGDLS, CDR2 YYNGEE. The CDR3 is CASSGQGGDQPQHF. DNA of the CDR3: TGTGCCAGCAGCGGACAGGGGGGGGATCAGCCCCAGCATTTT.

The chain is built from TRBV11-3 and TRBJ1-1; no reliable D call. The CDR3 totals 13 residues. Per the germline V gene, CDR1 is SGHNT and CDR2 is YENEEA. Trimming stripped 0 bases from V and 3 bases from J, with 5 bases between. In DNA, the CDR3 is TGTGCCAGCAGCTTAGAATGGCACACTGAAGCTTTCTTT. Translated: CASSLEWHTEAFF.

This chain joins TRBV5-5 and TRBJ2-5; D not certain. This CDR3 spans 12 amino acids. Germline V lookup: CDR1 SGHKS, CDR2 YYEKEE (reference sequence). V lost 0 bases and J lost 3, with 3 bases in between. This CDR3 reads CASSLDKETQYF. CDR3 sequence (DNA): TGTGCCAGCAGCTTGGACAAAGAGACCCAGTACTTC.

This sequence joins TRBV19 and TRBJ1-1; TRBD1 matches 8 bases. CDR3 length: 11 amino acids. The V gene's germline CDR1 is LNHDA and CDR2 SQIVND (reference sequence). Unmatched junction bases numbered 6, after V lost 10 bases and J lost 8 bases. Here the CDR3 reads CAIRGQGEAFF. The CDR3 nucleotides are TGTGCCATACGCGGACAGGGAGAAGCTTTCTTT.

J is TRBJ2-1 and V is TRBV29-1; 9 nucleotides match TRBD2. Germline CDR1 is SQVTM and CDR2 is ANQGSEA. V gave up 3 bases and J gave up 0 bases; unmatched junction bases: 3. This CDR3 has 15 residues. DNA for the CDR3: TGCAGCGTTGAGCTAGCGGGACGCTCCTACAATGAGCAGTTCTTC. It encodes CSVELAGRSYNEQFF.

The table lists this clone with a few counts. This chain joins TRBV7-9 and TRBJ2-3; 11 bases align to TRBD1. V trimming: 4 bases; J trimming: 5 bases; junction bases outside the gene matches: 2. Germline CDR1 is SEHNR and CDR2 is FQNEAQ (reference sequence). CDR3 length equals 14 residues. Here the CDR3 DNA reads TGTGCCAGCAGCTCCGGGACAGGGGGAGATACGCAGTATTTT. Translated, it gives CASSSGTGGDTQYF.

J is TRBJ2-2 and V is TRBV30; TRBD2 is a possible D gene (5 bases). The CDR3 has 13 residues. The ends were cut back, 0 bases at V and 7 bases at J, with 9 bases in the middle. Germline values: CDR1 GTSNPN, CDR2 SVGIG (reference sequence). The DNA of the CDR3 is TGTGCCTGGAGTGTCCGGGGAGACGGGGAGCTGTTTTTT. Protein sequence: CAWSVRGDGELFF.

This clone was picked up a small number of times. The chain has TRBV30 and TRBJ1-6, with TRBD1 identical over 11 bases. This CDR3 has 13 amino acids. Germline V CDR1 and CDR2: GTSNPN, SVGIG (reference sequence). V gave up 5 bases and J gave up 7 bases; unmatched junction bases: 1. The CDR3 DNA follows: TGTGCCTGGCGGACAGGGGGCAATTCACCCCTCCACTTT. Translating it yields CAWRTGGNSPLHF.

CDR3 coding DNA: TGTGCCAGTAGGGACAGAAACACTGAAGCTTTCTTT. Encoded protein: CASRDRNTEAFF. This chain uses TRBV19 with TRBJ1-1; D is perhaps TRBD1 (6 bases). Looked up from germline, CDR1 is LNHDA and CDR2 is SQIVND (reference sequence). The CDR3 consists of 12 residues. The ends were cut back, 6 bases at V and 2 bases at J, with 7 bases in the middle.

As to this clone: This CDR3 is also generated by other DNA sequences in the sample. V usage is TRBV7-3 and J usage is TRBJ2-1, with 11 bases identical to TRBD2. The CDR3 is 15 amino acids. The trim removed 5 bases at V and 4 bases at J, leaving 4 bases unmatched. The germline gives CDR1 SGHTA, CDR2 FQGTGA. The chain's CDR3 is CASSLGTSGYNEQFF. DNA for the CDR3: TGTGCCAGCAGCCTTGGGACTAGCGGTTACAATGAGCAGTTCTTC.

The chain employs TRBV5-4 and TRBJ2-7; D is perhaps TRBD1 (6 bases). Germline V gene lookup returns CDR1 SGHNT and CDR2 YYREEE (reference sequence). V lost 3 bases and J lost 3, with 16 bases in between. The CDR3 contains 15 residues. CDR3 bases: TGTGCCAGCAGCTACGAGTGGGACACGCTCTACGAGCAGTACTTC. Translating it yields CASSYEWDTLYEQYF.

The chain couples TRBV10-3 to TRBJ1-2, with D maybe TRBD1 (6 bases). Per the germline V gene, CDR1 is ENHRY and CDR2 is SYGVKD. V lost 3 bases and J 5 bases, leaving 16 bases between the germline ends. This CDR3 is 15 amino acids long. CDR3 sequence reads: CAISDLGGGVYGYTF. CDR3 DNA sequence: TGTGCCATCAGTGATCTTGGGGGGGGCGTTTATGGCTACACCTTC.